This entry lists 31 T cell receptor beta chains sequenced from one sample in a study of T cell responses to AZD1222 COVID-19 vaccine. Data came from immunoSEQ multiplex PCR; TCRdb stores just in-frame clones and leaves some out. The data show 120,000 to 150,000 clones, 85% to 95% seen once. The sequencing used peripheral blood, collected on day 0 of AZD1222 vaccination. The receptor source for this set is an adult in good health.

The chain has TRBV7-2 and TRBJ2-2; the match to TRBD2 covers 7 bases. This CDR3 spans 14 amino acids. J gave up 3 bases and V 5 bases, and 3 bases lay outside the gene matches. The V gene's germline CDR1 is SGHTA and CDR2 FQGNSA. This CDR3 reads CASSARGDTGELFF. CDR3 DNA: TGTGCCAGCAGCGCCCGGGGGGACACCGGGGAGCTGTTTTTT. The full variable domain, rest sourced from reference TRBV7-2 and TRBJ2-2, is GAGVSQSPSNKVTEKGKDVELRCDPISGHTALYWYRQSLGQGLEFLIYFQGNSAPDKSGLPSDRFSAERTGGSVSTLTIQRTQQEDSAVYLCASSARGDTGELFFGEGSRLTVL.

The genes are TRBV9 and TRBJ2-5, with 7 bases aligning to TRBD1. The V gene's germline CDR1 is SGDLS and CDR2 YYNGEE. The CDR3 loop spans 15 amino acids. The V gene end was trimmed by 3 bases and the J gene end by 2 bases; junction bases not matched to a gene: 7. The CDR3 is CASSAGDRRQETQYF. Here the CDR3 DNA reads TGTGCCAGCAGCGCCGGGGACAGACGGCAAGAGACCCAGTACTTC.

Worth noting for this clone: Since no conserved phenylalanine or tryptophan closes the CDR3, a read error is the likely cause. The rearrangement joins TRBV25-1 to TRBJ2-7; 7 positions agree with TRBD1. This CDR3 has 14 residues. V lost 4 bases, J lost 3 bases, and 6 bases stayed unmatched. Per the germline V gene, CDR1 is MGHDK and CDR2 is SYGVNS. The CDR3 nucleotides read TGTGCCAGCAGTGCCGAGGGACAGAACTACGAGCAGTACCTC. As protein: CASSAEGQNYEQYL.

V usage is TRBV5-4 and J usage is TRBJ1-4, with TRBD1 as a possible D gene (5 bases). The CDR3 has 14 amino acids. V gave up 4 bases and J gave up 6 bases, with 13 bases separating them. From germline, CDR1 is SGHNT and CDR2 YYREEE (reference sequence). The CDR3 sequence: CASSLDGGDEKLFF. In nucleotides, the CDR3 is TGTGCCAGCAGCCTGGACGGAGGGGATGAAAAACTGTTTTTT.

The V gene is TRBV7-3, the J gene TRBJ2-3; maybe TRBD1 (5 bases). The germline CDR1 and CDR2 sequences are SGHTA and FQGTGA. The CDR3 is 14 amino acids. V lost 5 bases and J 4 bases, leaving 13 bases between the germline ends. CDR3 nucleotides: TGTGCCAGCAGCCAAAGGGGTCGGGCAGATACGCAGTATTTT. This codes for CASSQRGRADTQYF.

The CDR3 DNA reads TGTGCCAGCAGTTTATATCAGGGGGCCCTCTCCGGGGAGCTGTTTTTT. Amino acids: CASSLYQGALSGELFF. The J gene is TRBJ2-2, the V gene TRBV27; 8 bases are a match to TRBD1. Unmatched junction bases numbered 7, after V lost 1 base and J lost 6 bases. The CDR3 length is 16 residues. Germline V gene lookup returns CDR1 MNHEY and CDR2 SMNVEV (reference sequence).

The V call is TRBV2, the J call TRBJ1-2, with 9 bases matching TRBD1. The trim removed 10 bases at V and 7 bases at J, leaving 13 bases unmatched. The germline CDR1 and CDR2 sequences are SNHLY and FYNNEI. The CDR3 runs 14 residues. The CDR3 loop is CATASDRGLGGYTF. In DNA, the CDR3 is TGTGCCACCGCGTCGGACAGGGGATTAGGTGGCTACACCTTC.

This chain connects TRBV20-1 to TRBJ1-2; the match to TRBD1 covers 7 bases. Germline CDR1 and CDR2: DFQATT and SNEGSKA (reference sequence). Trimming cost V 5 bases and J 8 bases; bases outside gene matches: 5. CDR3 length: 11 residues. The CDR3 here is CSARRGEGYTF. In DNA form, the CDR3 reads TGCAGTGCTCGCAGGGGGGAAGGCTACACCTTC.

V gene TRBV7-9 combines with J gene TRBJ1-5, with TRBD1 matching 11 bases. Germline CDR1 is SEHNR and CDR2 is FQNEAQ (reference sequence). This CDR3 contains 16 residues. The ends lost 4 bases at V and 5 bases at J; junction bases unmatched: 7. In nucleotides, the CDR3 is TGTGCCAGCAGCTCCTACCGGGACAGGGGGGATCAGCCCCAGCATTTT. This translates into CASSSYRDRGDQPQHF.

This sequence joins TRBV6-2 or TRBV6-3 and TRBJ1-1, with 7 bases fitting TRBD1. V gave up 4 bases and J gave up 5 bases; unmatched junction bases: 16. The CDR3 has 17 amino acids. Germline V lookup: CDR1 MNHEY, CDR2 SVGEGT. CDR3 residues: CASSFDRDPPMRTEAFF. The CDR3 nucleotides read TGTGCCAGCAGTTTTGACAGGGACCCTCCGATGAGGACTGAAGCTTTCTTT.

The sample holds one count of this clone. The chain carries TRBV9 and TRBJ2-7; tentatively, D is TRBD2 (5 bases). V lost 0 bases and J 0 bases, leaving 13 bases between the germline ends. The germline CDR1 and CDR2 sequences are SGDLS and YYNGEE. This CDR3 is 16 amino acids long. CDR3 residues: CASSVGHGMSSYEQYF. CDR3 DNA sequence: TGTGCCAGCAGCGTAGGGCACGGGATGAGCTCCTACGAGCAGTACTTC.

The CDR3 is CASSVGPFPYEQYF. CDR3 bases: TGTGCCAGCAGTGTTGGGCCATTCCCCTACGAGCAGTACTTC. The chain uses TRBV2 and TRBJ2-7; D remains ambiguous. Between the trimmed V and J ends, which lost 4 bases and 2 bases, there was a span of 12 bases. Germline V gene sequence: CDR1 SNHLY, CDR2 FYNNEI. This CDR3 spans 14 amino acids. The whole variable domain, remainder taken from reference TRBV2 and TRBJ2-7, is EPEVTQTPSHQVTQMGQEVILRCVPISNHLYFYWYRQILGQKVEFLVSFYNNEISEKSEIFDDQFSVERPDGSNFTLKIRSTKLEDSAMYFCASSVGPFPYEQYFGPGTRLTVT.

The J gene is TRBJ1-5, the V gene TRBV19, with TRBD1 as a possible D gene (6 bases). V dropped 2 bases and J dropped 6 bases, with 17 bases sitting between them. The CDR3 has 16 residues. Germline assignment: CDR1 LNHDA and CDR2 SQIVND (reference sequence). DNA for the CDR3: TGTGCCAGTAGTATACAGGGGAGTTCAAGGCGTCAGCCCCAGCATTTT. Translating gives CASSIQGSSRRQPQHF. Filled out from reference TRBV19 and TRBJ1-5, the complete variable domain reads DGGITQSPKYLFRKEGQNVTLSCEQNLNHDAMYWYRQDPGQGLRLIYYSQIVNDFQKGDIAEGYSVSREKKESFPLTVTSAQKNPTAFYLCASSIQGSSRRQPQHFGDGTRLSIL.

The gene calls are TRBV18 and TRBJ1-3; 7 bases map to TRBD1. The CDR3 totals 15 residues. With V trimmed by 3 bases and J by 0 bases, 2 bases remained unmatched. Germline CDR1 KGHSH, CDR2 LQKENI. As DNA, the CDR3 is TGTGCCAGCTCACCCGGGACAGACTCTGGAAACACCATATATTTT. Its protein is CASSPGTDSGNTIYF.

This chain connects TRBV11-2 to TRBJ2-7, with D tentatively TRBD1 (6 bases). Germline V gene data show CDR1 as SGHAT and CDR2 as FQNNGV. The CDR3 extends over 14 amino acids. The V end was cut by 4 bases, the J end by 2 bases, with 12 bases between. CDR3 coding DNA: TGTGCCAGCAGCTCGGGACAAGGGCCCTACGAGCAGTACTTC. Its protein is CASSSGQGPYEQYF.

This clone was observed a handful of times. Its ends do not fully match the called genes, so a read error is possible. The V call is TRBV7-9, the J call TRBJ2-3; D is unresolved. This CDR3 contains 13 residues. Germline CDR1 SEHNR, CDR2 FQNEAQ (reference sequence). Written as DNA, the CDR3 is TGTGCCAGCAGCCCCCTCGCCGATGCCTCCGTTTTCTTT. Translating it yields CASSPLADASVFF.

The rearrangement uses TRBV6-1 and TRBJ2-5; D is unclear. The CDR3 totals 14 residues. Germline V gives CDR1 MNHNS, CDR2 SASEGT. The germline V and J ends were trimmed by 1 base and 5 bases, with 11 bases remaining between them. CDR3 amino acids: CASSEEARVETQYF. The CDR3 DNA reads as TGTGCCAGCAGTGAAGAGGCAAGAGTCGAGACCCAGTACTTC.

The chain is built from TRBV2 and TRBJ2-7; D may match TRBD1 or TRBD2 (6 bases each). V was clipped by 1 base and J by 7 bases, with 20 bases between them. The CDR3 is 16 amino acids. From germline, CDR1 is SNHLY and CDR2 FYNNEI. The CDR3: CASSEGAGQLRGEQYF. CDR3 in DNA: TGTGCCAGCAGTGAAGGCGCGGGACAACTACGAGGAGAGCAGTACTTC.

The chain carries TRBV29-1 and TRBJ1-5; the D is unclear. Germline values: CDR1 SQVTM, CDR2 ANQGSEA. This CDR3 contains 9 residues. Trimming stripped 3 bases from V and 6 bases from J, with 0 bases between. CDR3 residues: CSVDQPQHF. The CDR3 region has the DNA TGCAGCGTTGATCAGCCCCAGCATTTT. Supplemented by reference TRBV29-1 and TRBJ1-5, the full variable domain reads SAVISQKPSRDICQRGTSLTIQCQVDSQVTMMFWYRQQPGQSLTLIATANQGSEATYESGFVIDKFPISRPNLTFSTLTVSNMSPEDSSIYLCSVDQPQHFGDGTRLSIL.

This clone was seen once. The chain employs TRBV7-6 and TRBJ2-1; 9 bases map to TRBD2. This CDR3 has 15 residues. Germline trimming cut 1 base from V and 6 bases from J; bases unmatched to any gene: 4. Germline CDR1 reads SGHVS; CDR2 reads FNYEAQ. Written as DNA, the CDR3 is TGTGCCAGCAGCTTAGTAGCGGGAGCCCCCAATGAGCAGTTCTTC. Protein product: CASSLVAGAPNEQFF. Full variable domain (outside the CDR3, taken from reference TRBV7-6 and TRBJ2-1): GAGVSQSPRYKVTKRGQDVALRCDPISGHVSLYWYRQALGQGPEFLTYFNYEAQQDKSGLPNDRFSAERPEGSISTLTIQRTEQRDSAMYRCASSLVAGAPNEQFFGPGTRLTVL.

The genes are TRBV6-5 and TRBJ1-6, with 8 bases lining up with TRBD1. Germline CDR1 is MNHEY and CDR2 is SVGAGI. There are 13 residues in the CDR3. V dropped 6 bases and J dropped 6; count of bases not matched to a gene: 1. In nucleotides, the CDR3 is TGTGCCAGCAGGGACAGGGCTAATTCACCCCTCCACTTT. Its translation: CASRDRANSPLHF.

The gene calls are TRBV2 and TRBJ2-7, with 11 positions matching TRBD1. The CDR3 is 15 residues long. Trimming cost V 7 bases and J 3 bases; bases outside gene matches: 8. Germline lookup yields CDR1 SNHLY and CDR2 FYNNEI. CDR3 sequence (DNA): TGTGCCAGCATGCTCGGGGGGACAGGGGGCTACGAGCAGTACTTC. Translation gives CASMLGGTGGYEQYF.

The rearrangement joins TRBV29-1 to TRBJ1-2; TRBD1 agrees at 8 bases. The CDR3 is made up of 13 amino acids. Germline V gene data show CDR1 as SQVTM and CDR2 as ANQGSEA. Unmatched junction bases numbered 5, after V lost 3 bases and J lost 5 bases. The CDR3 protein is CSVDPGTGYGYTF. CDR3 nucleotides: TGCAGCGTTGACCCCGGGACAGGTTATGGCTACACCTTC.

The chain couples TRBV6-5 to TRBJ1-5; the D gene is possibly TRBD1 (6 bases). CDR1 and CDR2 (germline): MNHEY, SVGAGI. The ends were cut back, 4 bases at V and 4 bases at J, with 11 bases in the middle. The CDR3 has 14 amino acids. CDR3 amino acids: CASSSRQVNQPQHF. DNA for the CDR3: TGTGCCAGCAGTTCGCGACAGGTTAATCAGCCCCAGCATTTT.

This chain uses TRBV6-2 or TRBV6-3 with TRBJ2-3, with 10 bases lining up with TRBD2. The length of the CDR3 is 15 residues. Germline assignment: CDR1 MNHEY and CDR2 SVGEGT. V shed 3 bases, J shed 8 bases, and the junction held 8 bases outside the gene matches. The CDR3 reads CASSYNSGRLGTQYF. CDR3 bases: TGTGCCAGCAGTTATAATAGCGGGAGGCTTGGTACGCAGTATTTT.

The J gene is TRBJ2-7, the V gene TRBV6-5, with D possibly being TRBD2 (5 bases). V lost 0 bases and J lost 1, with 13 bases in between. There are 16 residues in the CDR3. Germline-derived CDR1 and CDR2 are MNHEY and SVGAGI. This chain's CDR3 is CASSYSRPSHSYEQYF. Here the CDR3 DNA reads TGTGCCAGCAGTTACTCGAGACCTAGCCATTCCTACGAGCAGTACTTC.

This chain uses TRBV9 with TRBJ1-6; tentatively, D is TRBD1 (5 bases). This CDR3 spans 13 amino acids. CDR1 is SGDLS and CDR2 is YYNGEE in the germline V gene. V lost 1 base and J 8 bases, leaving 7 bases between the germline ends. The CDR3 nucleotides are TGTGCCAGCAGCGTATCGGGGGATTCACCCCTCCACTTT. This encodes CASSVSGDSPLHF.

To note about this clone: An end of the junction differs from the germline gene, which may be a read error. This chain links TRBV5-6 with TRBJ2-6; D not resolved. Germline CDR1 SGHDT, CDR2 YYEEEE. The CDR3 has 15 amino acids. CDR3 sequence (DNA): TGTGCCAGCACCTTGCCGGGCTCTGGGGCCAACGTCCTGACTTTC. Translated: CASTLPGSGANVLTF. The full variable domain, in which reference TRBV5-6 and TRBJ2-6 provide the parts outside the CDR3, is DAGVTQSPTHLIKTRGQQVTLRCSPKSGHDTVSWYQQALGQGPQFIFQYYEEEERQRGNFPDRFSGHQFPNYSSELNVNALLLGDSALYLCASTLPGSGANVLTFGAGSRLTVL.

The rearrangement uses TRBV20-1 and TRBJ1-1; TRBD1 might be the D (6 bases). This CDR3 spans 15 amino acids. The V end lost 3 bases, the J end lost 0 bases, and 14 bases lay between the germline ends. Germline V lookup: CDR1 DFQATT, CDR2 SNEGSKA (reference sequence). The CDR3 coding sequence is TGCAGTGCTAGTTCCACAGGGACCGTGAACACTGAAGCTTTCTTT. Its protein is CSASSTGTVNTEAFF.

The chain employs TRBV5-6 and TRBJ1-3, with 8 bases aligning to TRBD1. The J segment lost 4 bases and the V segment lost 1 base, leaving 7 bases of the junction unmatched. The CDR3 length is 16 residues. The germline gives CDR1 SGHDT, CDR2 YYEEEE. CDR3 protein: CASSLLGTGEGNTIYF. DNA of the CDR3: TGTGCCAGCAGCTTGTTGGGGACAGGAGAAGGAAACACCATATATTTT.

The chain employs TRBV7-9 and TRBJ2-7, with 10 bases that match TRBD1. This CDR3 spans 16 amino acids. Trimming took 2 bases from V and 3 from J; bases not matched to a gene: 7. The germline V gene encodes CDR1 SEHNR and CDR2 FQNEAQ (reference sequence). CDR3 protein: CASSLPTGQGGYEQYF. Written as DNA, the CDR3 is TGTGCCAGCAGCTTACCTACCGGACAGGGGGGCTACGAGCAGTACTTC.